A selection of T cell receptor beta chains follows, all from one sample in a study of cytotoxic CD8 clonotypes in ibrutinib-treated CLL. Here immunoSEQ multiplex PCR was the method, and the copy in TCRdb shows in-frame clones only, minus some. The top ten clones hold roughly 2% of a sample with about 130,000 clones, 70% to 90% of them seen once. The sequences come from PBMCs, collected after 24 months of ibrutinib treatment. Receptor source: a human donor with chronic lymphocytic leukemia. Both conserved end residues are part of each CDR3. The order of the fields is clone size, V gene, J gene, CDR3 protein. Only part of the rows carry a size: once, few, many, or a class if the clone is expanded.

clone size: few
V gene: TRBV19
J gene: TRBJ2-7
CDR3 protein: CASSLVVNYEQYF

clone size: -
V gene: TRBV6-5
J gene: TRBJ1-1
CDR3 protein: CASSGWNTEAFF

clone size: -
V gene: TRBV28
J gene: TRBJ2-7
CDR3 protein: CASSFTFILDGPISYEQYF

clone size: -
V gene: TRBV14
J gene: TRBJ2-5
CDR3 protein: CASSQLFQTQYF

clone size: -
V gene: TRBV25-1
J gene: TRBJ1-1
CDR3 protein: CASSYGAQTEAFF

clone size: -
V gene: TRBV5-6
J gene: TRBJ2-6
CDR3 protein: CASSLSHSGANVLTF

clone size: -
V gene: TRBV7-9
J gene: TRBJ2-5
CDR3 protein: CASSPDRGQQETQYF

clone size: -
V gene: TRBV15
J gene: TRBJ1-4
CDR3 protein: CATSRNSNEKLFF

clone size: -
V gene: TRBV30
J gene: TRBJ1-6
CDR3 protein: CAWGQPNNSPLHF

clone size: -
V gene: TRBV7-9
J gene: TRBJ2-3
CDR3 protein: CASSSRTTRTDTQYF

clone size: -
V gene: TRBV28
J gene: TRBJ2-5
CDR3 protein: CASSLPQETQYF

clone size: -
V gene: TRBV19
J gene: TRBJ2-2
CDR3 protein: CASSIDGLFFAGELFF

clone size: few
V gene: TRBV4-2
J gene: TRBJ2-1
CDR3 protein: CASSQSRSGGGHNEQFF

clone size: -
V gene: TRBV7-9
J gene: TRBJ1-2
CDR3 protein: CASSPDNYGYTF

clone size: -
V gene: TRBV28
J gene: TRBJ1-5
CDR3 protein: CASSYGKGTYNQPQHF

clone size: few
V gene: TRBV6-5
J gene: TRBJ1-5
CDR3 protein: CASSYSTQGGQPQHF

clone size: -
V gene: TRBV7-2
J gene: TRBJ2-7
CDR3 protein: CASTLMEGGWNEQYF

clone size: -
V gene: TRBV28
J gene: TRBJ1-2
CDR3 protein: CASSLGRDISNYGYTF

clone size: -
V gene: TRBV5-1
J gene: TRBJ2-7
CDR3 protein: CASSSSGGAGEQYF

clone size: -
V gene: TRBV5-1
J gene: TRBJ2-7
CDR3 protein: CASSLGSGSANEQYF

clone size: -
V gene: TRBV19
J gene: TRBJ1-2
CDR3 protein: CASSTLGGAYGYTF

clone size: -
V gene: TRBV29-1
J gene: TRBJ1-3
CDR3 protein: CSVAGQSNGNTIYF

clone size: -
V gene: TRBV21-1
J gene: TRBJ2-1
CDR3 protein: CASSTYACGDRSEFF

clone size: once
V gene: TRBV28
J gene: TRBJ2-7
CDR3 protein: CASSPRGLYEQYF

clone size: -
V gene: TRBV4-1
J gene: TRBJ2-3
CDR3 protein: CASSQPTSGSQDTQYF

clone size: many
V gene: TRBV4-3
J gene: TRBJ1-5
CDR3 protein: CASSQGGEQPQHF

clone size: -
V gene: TRBV6-5
J gene: TRBJ1-5
CDR3 protein: CASNGQGGQPQHF

clone size: -
V gene: TRBV19
J gene: TRBJ1-1
CDR3 protein: CASNVWQKKTQMNTEAFF

clone size: -
V gene: TRBV20-1
J gene: TRBJ1-2
CDR3 protein: CSAQVYHGYTF

clone size: -
V gene: TRBV6-5
J gene: TRBJ2-1
CDR3 protein: CASRSGQYNEQFF

clone size: -
V gene: TRBV19
J gene: TRBJ2-6
CDR3 protein: CASNPRAGTSGANVLTF

clone size: -
V gene: TRBV4-1
J gene: TRBJ2-1
CDR3 protein: CASSQDLRTTSGRDNEQFF

clone size: once
V gene: TRBV4-2
J gene: TRBJ1-2
CDR3 protein: CASSQDIDSGYTF

clone size: few
V gene: TRBV14
J gene: TRBJ1-2
CDR3 protein: CASSLRGTVGYTF

clone size: -
V gene: TRBV27
J gene: TRBJ2-1
CDR3 protein: CASSWSWEYEQFF

clone size: -
V gene: TRBV6-6
J gene: TRBJ2-2
CDR3 protein: CASSYTTGELFF

clone size: -
V gene: TRBV5-6
J gene: TRBJ2-3
CDR3 protein: CASSLQVADTQYF

clone size: -
V gene: TRBV7-8
J gene: TRBJ1-5
CDR3 protein: CASSLGGNSNQPQHF

clone size: -
V gene: TRBV28
J gene: TRBJ1-2
CDR3 protein: CASSSDRTRYGYTF

clone size: few
V gene: TRBV19
J gene: TRBJ2-2
CDR3 protein: CASSRTGLNLELFF

clone size: -
V gene: TRBV19
J gene: TRBJ2-7
CDR3 protein: CASSMVTASYEQYF

clone size: -
V gene: TRBV6-4
J gene: TRBJ2-1
CDR3 protein: CASSETSGGAHEQFF

clone size: -
V gene: TRBV6-5
J gene: TRBJ1-1
CDR3 protein: CASSVRSRNTEAFF

clone size: -
V gene: TRBV7-9
J gene: TRBJ2-1
CDR3 protein: CASSLALGYNEQFF

clone size: -
V gene: TRBV10-2
J gene: TRBJ2-7
CDR3 protein: CASTGQGGYEQYF

clone size: -
V gene: TRBV5-1
J gene: TRBJ2-7
CDR3 protein: CASSPGLAVYEQYF

clone size: few
V gene: TRBV9
J gene: TRBJ1-3
CDR3 protein: CASSASTGGPGNTIYF

clone size: -
V gene: TRBV27
J gene: TRBJ2-2
CDR3 protein: CASTTGTSSGELFF

clone size: -
V gene: TRBV19
J gene: TRBJ1-1
CDR3 protein: CASGDMIDTEAFF

clone size: -
V gene: TRBV28
J gene: TRBJ1-1
CDR3 protein: CAGRGSKNTEAFF

clone size: -
V gene: TRBV28
J gene: TRBJ1-2
CDR3 protein: CASSLGQLNYGYTF

clone size: -
V gene: TRBV10-3
J gene: TRBJ2-7
CDR3 protein: CAISESGGGDEQYF

clone size: -
V gene: TRBV27
J gene: TRBJ1-2
CDR3 protein: CASSLNRGLGYTF

clone size: -
V gene: TRBV7-2
J gene: TRBJ2-1
CDR3 protein: CASSARQLVGNEQFF